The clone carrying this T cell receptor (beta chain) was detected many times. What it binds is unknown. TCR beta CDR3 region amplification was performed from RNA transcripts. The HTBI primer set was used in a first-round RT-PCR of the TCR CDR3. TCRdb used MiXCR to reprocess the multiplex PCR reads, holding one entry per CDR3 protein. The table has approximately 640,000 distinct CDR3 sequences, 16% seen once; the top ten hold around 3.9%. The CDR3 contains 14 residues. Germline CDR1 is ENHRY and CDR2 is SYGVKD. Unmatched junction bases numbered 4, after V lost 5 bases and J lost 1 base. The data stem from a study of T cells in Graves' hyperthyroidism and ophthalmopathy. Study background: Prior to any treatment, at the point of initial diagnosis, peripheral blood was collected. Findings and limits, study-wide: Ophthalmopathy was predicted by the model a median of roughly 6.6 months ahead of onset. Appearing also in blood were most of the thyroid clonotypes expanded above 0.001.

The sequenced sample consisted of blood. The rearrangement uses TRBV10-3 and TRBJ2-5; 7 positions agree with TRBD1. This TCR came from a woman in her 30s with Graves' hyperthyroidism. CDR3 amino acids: CAISSSGGQETQYF. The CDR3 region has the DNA TGTGCCATCAGTTCCTCAGGGGGCCAAGAGACCCAGTACTTC.